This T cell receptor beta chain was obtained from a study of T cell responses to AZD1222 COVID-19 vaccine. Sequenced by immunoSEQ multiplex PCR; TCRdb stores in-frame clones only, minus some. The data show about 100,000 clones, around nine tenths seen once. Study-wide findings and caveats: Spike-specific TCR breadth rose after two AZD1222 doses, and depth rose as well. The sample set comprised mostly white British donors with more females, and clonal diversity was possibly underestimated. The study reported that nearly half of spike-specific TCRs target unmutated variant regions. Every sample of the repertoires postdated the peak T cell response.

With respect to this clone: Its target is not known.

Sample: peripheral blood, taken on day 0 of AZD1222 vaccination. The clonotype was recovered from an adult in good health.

The CDR3 DNA reads as TGTGCCAGCAGCCCTGACAGGGGTAGCAATCAGCCCCAGCATTTT. It translates to CASSPDRGSNQPQHF. The chain uses TRBV3-1 (or the pseudogene TRBV3-2) and TRBJ1-5; 8 bases are a match to TRBD1. Germline values: CDR1 LGHDT, CDR2 YNNKEL (reference sequence). The CDR3 contains 15 residues. V dropped 4 bases and J dropped 0; count of bases not matched to a gene: 2.